Each of the 26 T cell receptor beta chains below was sequenced from the same sample in a study of blood T cell repertoires in COVID-19 (dated by TCRdb to 2019 to 2021). Libraries were prepared through the immunoSEQ multiplex PCR assay. This immuneACCESS table, as held by TCRdb, lists in-frame sequences with V and J called but not all clones. Of the missing ones, under half trace to an unresolved V gene in checked studies; the others have no known cause. The sample records approximately 270,000 clones, 70% to 90% of which are singletons. The ten top clones hold roughly 6.3% of the sample. The material sequenced was peripheral blood. These receptors originate from a woman between 25 and 40 years old with COVID-19, enrolled during active disease.

The chain employs TRBV4-1 and TRBJ2-1; 7 bases agree with TRBD2. There are 15 residues in the CDR3. Looked up from germline, CDR1 is MGHRA and CDR2 is YSYEKL. Losses at the gene ends were 5 bases for V and 7 bases for J; bases not matched to a gene: 11. For the CDR3, the DNA is TGCGCCAGCAGCACCTCCCAAGTTAGCGGGAATGAGCAGTTCTTC. Amino acids: CASSTSQVSGNEQFF.

This chain links TRBV9 with TRBJ2-1, with 11 bases fitting TRBD2. The CDR3 loop spans 17 amino acids. The trim removed 0 bases at V and 4 bases at J, leaving 6 bases unmatched. Germline CDR1 reads SGDLS; CDR2 reads YYNGEE. CDR3 loop: CASSVGLAGPLYNEQFF. In DNA, the CDR3 is TGTGCCAGCAGCGTAGGACTAGCGGGGCCACTTTACAATGAGCAGTTCTTC.

The genes are TRBV18 and TRBJ2-3; D remains ambiguous. Germline CDR1 KGHSH, CDR2 LQKENI. Trimming took 0 bases from V and 5 from J, leaving 6 bases between them. The CDR3 has 13 residues. The CDR3 DNA reads TGTGCCAGCTCACCACCGTCTCTAGATACGCAGTATTTT. This gives the protein CASSPPSLDTQYF.

CDR3 protein: CASSHGADTQYF. CDR3 in DNA: TGCGCCAGCAGCCACGGAGCAGATACGCAGTATTTT. The V call is TRBV4-3, the J call TRBJ2-3; D call uncertain. CDR3 length: 12 amino acids. Trimming pared 3 bases from V and 4 bases from J, leaving 5 bases between. Germline-derived CDR1 and CDR2 are LGHNA and YSLEER.

This chain connects TRBV27 to TRBJ1-1, with 7 bases aligning to TRBD1. Trimming at V came to 6 bases and at J to 1 base, leaving 5 bases not matched to a gene. CDR3 size: 14 residues. Germline V CDR1 and CDR2: MNHEY, SMNVEV (reference sequence). CDR3 sequence (DNA): TGTGCCAGCAGAGACAGGGCGGGGAACACTGAAGCTTTCTTT. This encodes CASRDRAGNTEAFF.

V usage is TRBV28 and J usage is TRBJ1-4, with D possibly TRBD1 on 6 matching bases. This CDR3 contains 16 residues. Trimming pared 1 base from V and 8 bases from J, leaving 17 bases between. Germline V gene lookup returns CDR1 MDHEN and CDR2 SYDVKM. CDR3 sequence: CASSLLNTGLGEKLFF. The CDR3 DNA reads as TGTGCCAGCAGTTTATTAAACACAGGGTTGGGCGAAAAACTGTTTTTT.

In its sample, this clone was seen once. The genes are TRBV4-3 and TRBJ1-5; a possible D gene is TRBD1 (6 bases). Trimming took 0 bases from V and 1 from J, leaving 10 bases between them. Germline assignment: CDR1 LGHNA and CDR2 YSLEER. The CDR3 runs 16 residues. The CDR3 sequence is CASSQEGGPSNQPQHF. For the CDR3, the DNA is TGCGCCAGCAGCCAAGAGGGGGGGCCCAGCAATCAGCCCCAGCATTTT.

V gene TRBV7-6 combines with J gene TRBJ1-1; D is uncertain. Germline values: CDR1 SGHVS, CDR2 FNYEAQ. CDR3 length: 12 amino acids. V gave up 5 bases and J gave up 1 base, with 5 bases separating them. CDR3 sequence (DNA): TGTGCCAGCAGCGCGCAGAACACTGAAGCTTTCTTT. It is translated as CASSAQNTEAFF.

V usage is TRBV3-1 (or the pseudogene TRBV3-2) and J usage is TRBJ2-2, with 8 bases matching TRBD1. The V gene's germline CDR1 is LGHDT and CDR2 YNNKEL (reference sequence). V shed 4 bases, J shed 4 bases, and the junction held 8 bases outside the gene matches. This CDR3 spans 16 amino acids. CDR3 nucleotides: TGTGCCAGCAGCCCCCGGGCAGGGACAGGCACCGGGGAGCTGTTTTTT. Translated: CASSPRAGTGTGELFF.

The chain couples TRBV9 to TRBJ2-3, with 15 bases identical to TRBD2. Per germline, CDR1 SGDLS and CDR2 YYNGEE. The CDR3 runs to 18 residues. V lost 0 bases, J lost 2 bases, and 4 bases stayed unmatched. The CDR3 is CASSVAGLAGGYTDTQYF. Here the CDR3 DNA reads TGTGCCAGCAGCGTAGCAGGACTAGCGGGAGGGTACACAGATACGCAGTATTTT.

The chain has TRBV4-3 and TRBJ1-5, with D unclear. CDR1 LGHNA and CDR2 YSLEER come from the germline V gene. The CDR3 consists of 16 residues. Between the trimmed V and J ends, which lost 0 bases and 1 base, there was a span of 10 bases. The CDR3 loop reads CASSQDTGGSNQPQHF. The CDR3 nucleotides read TGCGCCAGCAGCCAAGATACGGGAGGGAGCAATCAGCCCCAGCATTTT.

The gene calls are TRBV18 and TRBJ2-2; 7 bases are shared with TRBD1. J lost 1 base, V lost 6 bases, and 8 bases had no gene match. CDR1 is KGHSH and CDR2 is LQKENI in the germline V gene. The CDR3 is made up of 16 amino acids. The CDR3 nucleotides are TGTGCCAGCTCCCCCGACGGACAGGAGAACACCGGGGAGCTGTTTTTT. Translating it yields CASSPDGQENTGELFF.

In this sample, this clone turned up a few times. The chain recombines TRBV6-6 with TRBJ2-7; D gene uncertain. The V gene lost 7 bases and the J gene lost 0 bases, with 10 bases spanning the gap. This CDR3 contains 13 residues. The germline V gene encodes CDR1 MNHNY and CDR2 SVGAGI (reference sequence). CDR3 amino acids: CASTLKSSYEQYV. The CDR3 DNA reads as TGTGCCAGCACCCTTAAGAGCTCCTACGAGCAGTACGTC.

V is TRBV2 and J is TRBJ1-2; D remains ambiguous. The germline V and J ends were trimmed by 4 bases and 6 bases, with 6 bases remaining between them. Germline CDR1 and CDR2: SNHLY and FYNNEI. CDR3 length equals 11 residues. Here the CDR3 DNA reads TGTGCCAGCAGTGGGAGGGATGGCTACACCTTC. Translated, it gives CASSGRDGYTF. Full variable domain (remainder filled in from reference TRBV2 and TRBJ1-2): EPEVTQTPSHQVTQMGQEVILRCVPISNHLYFYWYRQILGQKVEFLVSFYNNEISEKSEIFDDQFSVERPDGSNFTLKIRSTKLEDSAMYFCASSGRDGYTFGSGTRLTVV.

The rearrangement uses TRBV2 and TRBJ2-5; 8 bases match TRBD2. This CDR3 has 15 amino acids. Germline-derived CDR1 and CDR2 are SNHLY and FYNNEI. Trimming took 2 bases from V and 2 from J; bases not matched to a gene: 4. The CDR3 sequence: CASSEQGGGQETQYF. CDR3 bases: TGTGCCAGCAGTGAACAGGGCGGGGGGCAAGAGACCCAGTACTTC.

The chain is built from TRBV7-2 and TRBJ2-1, with 7 nucleotides matching TRBD1. The V gene end was trimmed by 4 bases and the J gene end by 1 base; junction bases not matched to a gene: 4. Germline V lookup: CDR1 SGHTA, CDR2 FQGNSA. This CDR3 is built from 15 residues. CDR3 nucleotides: TGTGCCAGCAGCTCAGAGACAGGGTCCTACAATGAGCAGTTCTTC. Its protein product is CASSSETGSYNEQFF.

This chain links TRBV29-1 with TRBJ2-2; 7 nucleotides align to TRBD2. V shed 2 bases, J shed 5 bases, and the junction held 5 bases outside the gene matches. Germline values: CDR1 SQVTM, CDR2 ANQGSEA. The CDR3 extends over 14 amino acids. The CDR3 DNA reads as TGCAGCGTTGAATTCTCTAGCGGAACCGGGGAGCTGTTTTTT. Amino acids: CSVEFSSGTGELFF.

The chain couples TRBV7-2 to TRBJ2-2, with 11 positions matching TRBD2. The CDR3 is 15 residues long. The germline V gene encodes CDR1 SGHTA and CDR2 FQGNSA. With V trimmed by 8 bases and J by 4 bases, 6 bases remained unmatched. The CDR3 nucleotides read TGTGCCAGCTCCCCTAGCGGGGGGCGCACCGGGGAGCTGTTTTTT. Its translation is CASSPSGGRTGELFF.

The chain couples TRBV7-2 to TRBJ1-2; D perhaps matches TRBD1 (6 bases). Per germline, CDR1 SGHTA and CDR2 FQGNSA. The CDR3 consists of 16 residues. Trimming took 1 base from V and 5 from J, leaving 17 bases between them. The CDR3 nucleotides read TGTGCCAGCAGCTTAGAGAGGTCAGGGGTGTCGTATGGCTACACCTTC. This translates into CASSLERSGVSYGYTF.

This clone was detected only once. The chain joins TRBV27 to TRBJ2-7; a weak D match, TRBD2 (5 bases). The V end lost 3 bases, the J end lost 3 bases, and 9 bases lay between the germline ends. The germline V gene has CDR1 MNHEY and CDR2 SMNVEV (reference sequence). The CDR3 has 13 amino acids. The CDR3 DNA is TGTGCCAGCAGTTTCGGCAGCGGCTACGAGCAGTACGTC. Amino acids: CASSFGSGYEQYV.

V usage is TRBV4-2 and J usage is TRBJ1-4, with 9 bases lining up with TRBD1. The CDR3 spans 18 residues. Germline loops: CDR1 LGHNA, CDR2 YNFKEQ. V lost 3 bases and J lost 4; bases outside the gene matches: 12. This chain's CDR3 is CASSHPGTGRSRNEKLFF. The CDR3 nucleotides are TGTGCCAGCAGCCATCCCGGGACAGGGCGTTCCCGTAATGAAAAACTGTTTTTT.

As regards this clone: The same CDR3 can be traced to other DNA sequences in this sample. The chain is built from TRBV5-1 and TRBJ1-2; 8 nucleotides align to TRBD1. CDR1 and CDR2 from the germline V gene are SGHRS and YFSETQ. The J segment lost 4 bases and the V segment lost 3 bases, leaving 5 bases of the junction unmatched. This CDR3 region has 14 residues. CDR3 sequence: CASSSGTGSYGYTF. CDR3 coding DNA: TGCGCCAGCAGCTCCGGGACAGGATCCTATGGCTACACCTTC.

This clone has just one count. In nucleotides, the CDR3 is TGCGCCAGCAGCTTGCCTCTAGATGCCGGGGAGCTGTTTTTT. Amino acids: CASSLPLDAGELFF. The chain links TRBV5-1 to TRBJ2-2, with no clear D. Deletions cut 1 base from V and 6 bases from J, with 10 bases between. The CDR3 runs 14 residues. Germline-derived CDR1 and CDR2 are SGHRS and YFSETQ.

The chain links TRBV12-3 or TRBV12-4 to TRBJ1-3; TRBD1 matches 7 bases. Trimming removed 6 bases from V and 7 bases from J; junction bases left unmatched: 6. There are 13 residues in the CDR3. Written as DNA, the CDR3 is TGTGCCAGCAGGACAGGGAGACTTAACACCATATATTTT. It encodes CASRTGRLNTIYF.

For the CDR3, the DNA is TGTGCCAGCAGCTTGAGGGAATCCTTTAATGAAAAACTGTTTTTT. This gives the protein CASSLRESFNEKLFF. The chain uses TRBV11-2 and TRBJ1-4; unclear D gene. The V and J ends lost 3 bases and 4 bases respectively, with 12 bases between them. Germline CDR1 SGHAT, CDR2 FQNNGV. This CDR3 has 15 residues.

The J gene is TRBJ2-2, the V gene TRBV7-6; D remains unclear. Germline CDR1 and CDR2: SGHVS and FNYEAQ. V shed 0 bases and J shed 1 base, with 9 bases lying between them. This CDR3 region has 16 residues. The CDR3 loop reads CASSLATELNTGELFF. Here the CDR3 DNA reads TGTGCCAGCAGCTTAGCCACAGAGCTGAACACCGGGGAGCTGTTTTTT.